This T cell receptor (beta chain) came from a study of T cells after yellow fever vaccination. Findings and limits, study-wide: Though it reached lower strength, the secondary response hit its peak faster, day 5 versus 15.

TCRdb called the 5' RACE reads again in MiXCR, with one record for every CDR3 protein. The sample carries a few hundred thousand distinct CDR3 sequences, 4.1% recorded once. Germline V gene lookup returns CDR1 LGHNA and CDR2 YSLEER. The V and J ends lost 5 bases and 4 bases, in that order; junction bases with no gene match: 11. The CDR3 spans 17 residues. This clonotype was recorded many times. Its matching antigen is unknown. The specimen comprised PBMCs, sampled 5 days after the yellow fever booster vaccination. This clonotype was sampled from a man younger than 35 who received the YFV17D yellow fever vaccine. The J gene is TRBJ2-1, the V gene TRBV4-3; 10 nucleotides align to TRBD2. The CDR3 loop is CASSANPLAGEYNEQFF. The CDR3 nucleotides read TGCGCCAGCAGCGCCAACCCCCTAGCGGGGGAATACAATGAGCAGTTCTTC.